This T cell receptor (beta chain) was identified during a study of T cells in Graves' hyperthyroidism and ophthalmopathy. TCR beta CDR3 regions were amplified from RNA. The HTBI primer set drove a first-round RT-PCR of the TCR CDR3. TCRdb redid the calling of the multiplex PCR reads with MiXCR, one entry per CDR3 protein. The data hold around 250,000 distinct CDR3 sequences, with over 20% observed a single time. Orbital computed tomography, thyroid ultrasound, serum thyroxine and TRAb, and clinical symptoms together informed the diagnoses. This clonotype was seen repeatedly, ten times or more. J gave up 6 bases and V 3 bases, and 10 bases lay outside the gene matches. This CDR3 comprises 16 residues. The germline V gene encodes CDR1 MDHEN and CDR2 SYDVKM.

The sequence derives from a middle-aged woman with Graves' ophthalmopathy. Sequenced material: blood. The chain is built from TRBV28 and TRBJ1-5; TRBD1 aligns across 8 bases. The CDR3, as DNA: TGTGCCAGCAGTTTTACGGACAGGGTAAAATTTCAGCCCCAGCATTTT. Its protein product is CASSFTDRVKFQPQHF. Using reference TRBV28 and TRBJ1-5 for the parts outside the CDR3, the full variable domain is DVKVTQSSRYLVKRTGEKVFLECVQDMDHENMFWYRQDPGLGLRLIYFSYDVKMKEKGDIPEGYSVSREKKERFSLILESASTNQTSMYLCASSFTDRVKFQPQHFGDGTRLSIL.